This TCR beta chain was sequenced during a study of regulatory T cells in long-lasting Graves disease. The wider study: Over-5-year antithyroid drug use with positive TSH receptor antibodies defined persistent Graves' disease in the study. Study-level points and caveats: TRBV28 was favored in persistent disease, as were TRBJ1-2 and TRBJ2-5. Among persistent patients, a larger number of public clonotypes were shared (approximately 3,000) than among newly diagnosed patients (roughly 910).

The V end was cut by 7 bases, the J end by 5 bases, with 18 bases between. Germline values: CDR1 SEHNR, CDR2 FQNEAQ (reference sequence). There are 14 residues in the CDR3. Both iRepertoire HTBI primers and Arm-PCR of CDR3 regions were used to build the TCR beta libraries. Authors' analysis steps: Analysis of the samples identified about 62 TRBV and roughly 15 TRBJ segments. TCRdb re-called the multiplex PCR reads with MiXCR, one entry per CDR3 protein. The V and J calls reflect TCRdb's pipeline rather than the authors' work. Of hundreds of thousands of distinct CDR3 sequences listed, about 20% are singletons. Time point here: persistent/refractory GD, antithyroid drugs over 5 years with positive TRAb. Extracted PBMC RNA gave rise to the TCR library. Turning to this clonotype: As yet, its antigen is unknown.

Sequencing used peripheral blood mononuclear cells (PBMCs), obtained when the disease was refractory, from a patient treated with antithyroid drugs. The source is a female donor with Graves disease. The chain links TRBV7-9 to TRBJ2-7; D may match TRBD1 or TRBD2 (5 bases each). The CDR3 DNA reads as TGTGCCAGCAACCCCGCGAGGGGATCGGACGAGCAGTACTTC. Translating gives CASNPARGSDEQYF.